Listed here are 22 T cell receptor beta chains from one sample, sequenced in a study of T cell repertoires in cytomegalovirus infection. Using its own MiXCR run on the reads, TCRdb lists one record per CDR3 protein. The sample has 150,000 to 200,000 distinct CDR3 sequences, 28% seen once. Sequencing was done on a sample of PBMCs. These receptors were taken from a human donor in good health (CMV status not recorded). Some clones in this sample may be carry-over from other donors' samples.

The table lists this clonotype with a few counts. The CDR3 region has the DNA TGTGCCAGCAGCGTCATGACAGGGGGAAATGAAAAACTGTTTTTT. This codes for CASSVMTGGNEKLFF. This chain connects TRBV11-2 to TRBJ1-4, with 9 bases that match TRBD1. The junction had 6 bases not matched to a gene; V was cut back by 5 bases and J by 5 bases. The length of the CDR3 is 15 residues. Germline CDR1 is SGHAT and CDR2 is FQNNGV.

A few counts support this clonotype. The chain recombines TRBV14 with TRBJ2-2; no clear D gene. This CDR3 has 15 amino acids. Trimming took 3 bases from V and 2 from J, leaving 10 bases between them. Germline CDR1 SGHDN, CDR2 FVKESK. The CDR3 region has the DNA TGTGCCAGCAGCCATCCTCCCCAAAACACCGGGGAGCTGTTTTTT. Translating it yields CASSHPPQNTGELFF.

This clonotype showed up just a few times. The chain carries TRBV6-6 and TRBJ1-6, with a tentative D call TRBD1 (5 bases). Germline V gene sequence: CDR1 MNHNY, CDR2 SVGAGI (reference sequence). This CDR3 has 14 amino acids. Trimming removed 2 bases from V and 8 bases from J, with 10 bases in between. The CDR3 bases are TGTGCCAGCAGTTACAGGGGATTTTATTCACCCCTCCACTTT. Translation: CASSYRGFYSPLHF.

The chain carries TRBV7-8 and TRBJ2-7; perhaps D is TRBD1 or TRBD2 (5 bases each). The CDR3 runs 12 residues. V was shortened by 8 bases and J by 5 bases, with 13 bases between the two germline ends. In germline, CDR1 is SGHVS, CDR2 FQNEAQ. The CDR3 bases are TGTGCCAGCGGGACCCTGGGGGACGAGCAGTACTTC. Protein: CASGTLGDEQYF.

The J gene is TRBJ1-1, the V gene TRBV18; 7 bases are a match to TRBD1. The CDR3 covers 16 residues. CDR1 is KGHSH and CDR2 is LQKENI in the germline V gene. With 6 bases clipped from V and 0 bases from J, the junction kept 10 bases outside the gene matches. CDR3: CASSPTRGQMNTEAFF. DNA for the CDR3: TGTGCCAGCTCTCCCACGAGGGGACAGATGAACACTGAAGCTTTCTTT.

The CDR3 coding sequence is TGTGCCAGCACCGATTCCTGGACCGGGAATCAGCCCCAGCATTTT. As protein: CASTDSWTGNQPQHF. This sequence joins TRBV6-2 or TRBV6-3 and TRBJ1-5; no firm D call. CDR1 and CDR2 (germline): MNHEY, SVGEGT. Between the trimmed V and J ends, which lost 7 bases and 4 bases, there was a span of 17 bases. This CDR3 region has 15 residues.

CDR3 amino acids: CSAREEANRDTQYF. The CDR3 DNA reads TGCAGTGCTAGGGAGGAGGCTAATCGAGATACGCAGTATTTT. V gene TRBV20-1 combines with J gene TRBJ2-3, with a weak D call TRBD2 (5 bases). Trimming removed 3 bases from V and 5 bases from J, with 15 bases in between. The CDR3 length is 14 residues. In germline, CDR1 is DFQATT, CDR2 SNEGSKA (reference sequence).

This clonotype was found a few times. The chain has TRBV7-2 and TRBJ2-7, with 14 nucleotides matching TRBD2. The germline CDR1 and CDR2 sequences are SGHTA and FQGNSA. There are 16 residues in the CDR3. V dropped 4 bases and J dropped 2; count of bases not matched to a gene: 4. The CDR3, as DNA: TGTGCCAGCAGCTCGACTAGCGGGGGGGTTACCTACGAGCAGTACTTC. It yields the protein CASSSTSGGVTYEQYF. The whole variable domain, filled in from reference TRBV7-2 and TRBJ2-7, reads GAGVSQSPSNKVTEKGKDVELRCDPISGHTALYWYRQSLGQGLEFLIYFQGNSAPDKSGLPSDRFSAERTGGSVSTLTIQRTQQEDSAVYLCASSSTSGGVTYEQYFGPGTRLTVT.

This clonotype was picked up a small number of times. The chain couples TRBV7-2 to TRBJ2-2; D unclear. The CDR3 contains 15 residues. V lost 2 bases and J 1 base, leaving 8 bases between the germline ends. The germline gives CDR1 SGHTA, CDR2 FQGNSA. The CDR3 protein is CASSLRQMNTGELFF. Written as DNA, the CDR3 is TGTGCCAGCAGCTTACGGCAGATGAACACCGGGGAGCTGTTTTTT.

The chain recombines TRBV5-1 with TRBJ2-7, with a tentative D call TRBD2 (6 bases). With 6 bases removed from V and 4 bases from J, the gap between germline ends came to 17 bases. This CDR3 contains 14 residues. Looked up from germline, CDR1 is SGHRS and CDR2 is YFSETQ. This CDR3 is CASTEPGTSYEQYF. Here the CDR3 DNA reads TGCGCCAGCACCGAACCCGGGACTTCTTACGAGCAGTACTTC.

The chain couples TRBV7-4 to TRBJ2-7; D may be TRBD2 (6 bases). The CDR3 is 14 residues long. The germline CDR1 and CDR2 sequences are SGHVT and SQSDAQ. V was clipped by 3 bases and J by 2 bases, with 11 bases between them. As DNA, the CDR3 is TGTGCCAGCAGCTTTGGCGGGGAGACCTACGAGCAGTACTTC. Protein sequence: CASSFGGETYEQYF.

The J gene is TRBJ1-2, the V gene TRBV5-6, with 8 nucleotides matching TRBD1. The CDR3 length is 15 residues. Germline assignment: CDR1 SGHDT and CDR2 YYEEEE. J gave up 2 bases and V 4 bases, and 7 bases lay outside the gene matches. CDR3: CASSAGQVYNYGYTF. The CDR3 DNA is TGTGCCAGCAGCGCGGGACAGGTCTACAACTATGGCTACACCTTC.

The chain combines TRBV7-9 with TRBJ2-3; D gene uncertain. Trimming removed 3 bases at V and 5 bases at J, with 9 bases between. Germline CDR1 reads SEHNR; CDR2 reads FQNEAQ (reference sequence). This CDR3 spans 13 amino acids. The CDR3 sequence is CASSLAERDTQYF. The CDR3 coding sequence is TGTGCCAGCAGCTTGGCAGAGAGAGATACGCAGTATTTT.

The chain has TRBV6-6 and TRBJ2-3, with unresolved D. The CDR3 totals 11 residues. V was clipped by 3 bases and J by 6 bases, with 4 bases between them. CDR1 and CDR2 (germline): MNHNY, SVGAGI (reference sequence). CDR3 region: CASSYWDTQYF. CDR3 coding DNA: TGTGCCAGCAGTTATTGGGATACGCAGTATTTT.

As regards this clonotype: One end of the junction does not line up with germline, which may come from a read error. The rearrangement joins TRBV7-2 to TRBJ1-3; D gene uncertain. Germline V CDR1 and CDR2: SGHTA, FQGNSA. CDR3 length: 14 residues. The CDR3 sequence: CVSRSLRSGNTIYF. Here the CDR3 DNA reads TGTGTCAGCCGATCTCTTCGATCTGGAAACACCATATATTTT.

This clonotype was picked up a small number of times. The chain recombines TRBV6-6 with TRBJ1-4; D perhaps matches TRBD1 (5 bases). Germline V gene lookup returns CDR1 MNHNY and CDR2 SVGAGI (reference sequence). Trimming removed 2 bases at V and 1 base at J, with 5 bases between. The CDR3 totals 14 residues. This CDR3 is CASSYQGTNEKLFF. The CDR3 bases are TGTGCCAGCAGTTACCAGGGAACTAATGAAAAACTGTTTTTT.

The rearrangement joins TRBV10-3 to TRBJ1-1; perhaps TRBD1 as D (5 bases). The CDR3 runs to 15 residues. The V gene lost 5 bases and the J gene lost 0 bases, with 13 bases spanning the gap. Germline V gene lookup returns CDR1 ENHRY and CDR2 SYGVKD. The CDR3 is CAISKAGPMNTEAFF. The CDR3 nucleotides are TGTGCCATCAGTAAAGCGGGGCCGATGAACACTGAAGCTTTCTTT.

Only a few counts were recorded for this clonotype. CDR3 sequence reads: CASSFWDSQETQYF. CDR3 sequence (DNA): TGTGCCAGCAGTTTTTGGGACTCCCAAGAGACCCAGTACTTC. The V call is TRBV12-3 or TRBV12-4, the J call TRBJ2-5, with TRBD2 as a possible D gene (6 bases). V lost 3 bases and J 1 base, leaving 9 bases between the germline ends. This CDR3 contains 14 residues.

This rearrangement joins TRBV7-2 to TRBJ1-1; D is perhaps TRBD1 (5 bases). The CDR3 is 14 residues long. V lost 0 bases and J 6 bases, leaving 11 bases between the germline ends. Germline V gives CDR1 SGHTA, CDR2 FQGNSA. The CDR3 nucleotides read TGTGCCAGCAGCTTAGCTTCAGGGACCCCTGAAGCTTTCTTT. Its translation is CASSLASGTPEAFF. The full variable domain, completed using reference TRBV7-2 and TRBJ1-1, is GAGVSQSPSNKVTEKGKDVELRCDPISGHTALYWYRQSLGQGLEFLIYFQGNSAPDKSGLPSDRFSAERTGGSVSTLTIQRTQQEDSAVYLCASSLASGTPEAFFGQGTRLTVV.

Points on this clonotype: Since a much larger clone is just one base distant, this may be a read error. The gene calls are TRBV7-2 and TRBJ1-2; D is uncertain. The CDR3 length is 13 residues. Germline values: CDR1 SGHTA, CDR2 FQGNSA. In DNA, the CDR3 is TGTGCCAGCAGCTTTCGGAGTAACTATGACTACACCTTC. Its protein is CASSFRSNYDYTF.

The genes are TRBV7-9 and TRBJ1-1; 10 bases are a match to TRBD1. The length of the CDR3 is 15 residues. The J segment lost 6 bases and the V segment lost 6 bases, leaving 10 bases of the junction unmatched. Germline V lookup: CDR1 SEHNR, CDR2 FQNEAQ (reference sequence). The CDR3 DNA reads as TGTGCCAGCAGACGATGGACAGGGGGTGGGTCTGAAGCTTTCTTT. This encodes CASRRWTGGGSEAFF.

V usage is TRBV7-8 and J usage is TRBJ1-6; no firm D call. CDR1 is SGHVS, CDR2 FQNEAQ, per germline. Deletions cut 5 bases from V and 7 bases from J, with 12 bases between. The CDR3 covers 14 residues. The CDR3 region is CASSQLNGNSPLHF. The CDR3 DNA follows: TGTGCCAGCAGCCAATTAAACGGCAATTCACCCCTCCACTTT.